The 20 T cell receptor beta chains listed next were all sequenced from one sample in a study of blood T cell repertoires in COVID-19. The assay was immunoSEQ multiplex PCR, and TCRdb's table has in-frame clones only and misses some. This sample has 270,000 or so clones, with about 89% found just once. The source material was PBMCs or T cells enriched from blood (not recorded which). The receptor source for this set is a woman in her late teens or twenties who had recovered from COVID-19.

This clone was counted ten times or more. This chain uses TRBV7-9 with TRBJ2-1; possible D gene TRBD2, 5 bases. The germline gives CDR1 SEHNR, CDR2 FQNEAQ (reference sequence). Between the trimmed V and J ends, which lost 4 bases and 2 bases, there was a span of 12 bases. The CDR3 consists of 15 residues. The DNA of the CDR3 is TGTGCCAGCAGCTCGGACTCTCACACCTACAATGAGCAGTTCTTC. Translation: CASSSDSHTYNEQFF.

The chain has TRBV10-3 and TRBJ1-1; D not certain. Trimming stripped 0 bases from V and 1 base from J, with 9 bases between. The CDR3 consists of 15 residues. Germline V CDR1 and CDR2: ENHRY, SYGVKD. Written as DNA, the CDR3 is TGTGCCATCAGTGAGTCGTTGGGCAGGAACACTGAAGCTTTCTTT. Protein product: CAISESLGRNTEAFF.

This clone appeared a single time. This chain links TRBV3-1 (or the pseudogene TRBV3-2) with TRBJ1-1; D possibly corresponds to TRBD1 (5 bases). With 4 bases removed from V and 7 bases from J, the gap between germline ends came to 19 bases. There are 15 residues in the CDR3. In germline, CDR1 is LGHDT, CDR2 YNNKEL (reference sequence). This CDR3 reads CASSPQHQTVVEAFF. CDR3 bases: TGTGCCAGCAGCCCCCAACACCAGACAGTCGTTGAAGCTTTCTTT.

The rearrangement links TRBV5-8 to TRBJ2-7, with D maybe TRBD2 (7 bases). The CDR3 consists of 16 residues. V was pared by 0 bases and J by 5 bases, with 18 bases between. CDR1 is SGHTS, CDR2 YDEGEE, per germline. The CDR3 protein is CASSLGYGGRWDEQYF. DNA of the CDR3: TGTGCCAGCAGCTTGGGCTACGGGGGGCGCTGGGACGAGCAGTACTTC.

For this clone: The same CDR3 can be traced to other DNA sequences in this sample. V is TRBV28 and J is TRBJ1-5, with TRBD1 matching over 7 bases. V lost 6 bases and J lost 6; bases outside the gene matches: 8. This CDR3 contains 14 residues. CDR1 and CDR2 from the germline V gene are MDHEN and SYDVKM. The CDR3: CASSSRQGGQPQHF. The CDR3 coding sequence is TGTGCCAGCAGCTCCAGACAGGGCGGTCAGCCCCAGCATTTT.

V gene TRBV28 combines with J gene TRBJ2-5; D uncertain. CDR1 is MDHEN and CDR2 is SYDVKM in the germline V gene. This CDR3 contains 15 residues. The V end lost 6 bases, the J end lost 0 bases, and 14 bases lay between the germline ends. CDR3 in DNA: TGTGCCAGCAGAAACCTGAGGATAAACCAAGAGACCCAGTACTTC. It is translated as CASRNLRINQETQYF.

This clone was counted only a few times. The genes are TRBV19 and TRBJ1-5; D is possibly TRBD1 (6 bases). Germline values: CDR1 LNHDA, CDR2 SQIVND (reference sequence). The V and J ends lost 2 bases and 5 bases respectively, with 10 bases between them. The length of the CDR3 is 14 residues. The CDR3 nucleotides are TGTGCCAGTAGTATATTAACAGGGTATCAGCCCCAGCATTTT. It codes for CASSILTGYQPQHF.

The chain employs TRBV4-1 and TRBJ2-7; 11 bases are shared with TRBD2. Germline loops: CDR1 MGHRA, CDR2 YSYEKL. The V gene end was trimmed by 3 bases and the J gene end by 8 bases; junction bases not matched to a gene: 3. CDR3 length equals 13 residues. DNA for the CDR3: TGCGCCAGCAGCCAGGGACTAGCGGAGAAGCAGTACTTC. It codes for CASSQGLAEKQYF.

In nucleotides, the CDR3 is TGTGCCAGCAGCCAAGACCGAGGGACAGACTCGTCGGCTAACTATGGCTACACCTTC. This gives the protein CASSQDRGTDSSANYGYTF. The genes are TRBV3-1 (or the pseudogene TRBV3-2) and TRBJ1-2; TRBD1 aligns across 7 bases. The CDR3 is 19 amino acids. Germline-derived CDR1 and CDR2 are LGHDT and YNNKEL (reference sequence). V was clipped by 0 bases and J by 0 bases; unmatched bases: 13.

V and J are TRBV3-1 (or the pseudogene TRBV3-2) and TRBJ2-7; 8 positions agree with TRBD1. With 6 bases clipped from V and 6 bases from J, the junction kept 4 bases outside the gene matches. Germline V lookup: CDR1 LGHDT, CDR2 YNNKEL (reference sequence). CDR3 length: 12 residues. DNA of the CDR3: TGTGCCAGCAGTCCCGGACAGGGCGAGCAGTACTTC. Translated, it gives CASSPGQGEQYF.

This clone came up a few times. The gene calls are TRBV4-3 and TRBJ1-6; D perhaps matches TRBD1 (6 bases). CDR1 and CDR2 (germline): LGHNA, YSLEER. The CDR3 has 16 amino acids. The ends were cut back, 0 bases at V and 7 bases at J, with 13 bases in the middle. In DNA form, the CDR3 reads TGCGCCAGCAGCCAAGATCGAGGGGGAGTAAATTCACCCCTCCACTTT. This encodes CASSQDRGGVNSPLHF.

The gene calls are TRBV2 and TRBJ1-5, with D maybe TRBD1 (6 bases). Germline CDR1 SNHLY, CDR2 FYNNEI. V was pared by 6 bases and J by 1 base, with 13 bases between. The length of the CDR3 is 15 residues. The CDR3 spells CASSRQELSNQPQHF. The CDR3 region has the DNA TGTGCCAGCAGCCGACAGGAACTGAGCAATCAGCCCCAGCATTTT.

The CDR3 region has the DNA TGTGCCAGTAGTTCCCCACGGGACAGGGGGCCCACTGAAGCTTTCTTT. The encoded protein is CASSSPRDRGPTEAFF. This chain uses TRBV19 with TRBJ1-1, with 12 bases that match TRBD1. Trimming at V came to 5 bases and at J to 4 bases, leaving 8 bases not matched to a gene. The CDR3 spans 16 residues. Per germline, CDR1 LNHDA and CDR2 SQIVND (reference sequence). The full variable domain, in which reference TRBV19 and TRBJ1-1 provide the parts outside the CDR3, is DGGITQSPKYLFRKEGQNVTLSCEQNLNHDAMYWYRQDPGQGLRLIYYSQIVNDFQKGDIAEGYSVSREKKESFPLTVTSAQKNPTAFYLCASSSPRDRGPTEAFFGQGTRLTVV.

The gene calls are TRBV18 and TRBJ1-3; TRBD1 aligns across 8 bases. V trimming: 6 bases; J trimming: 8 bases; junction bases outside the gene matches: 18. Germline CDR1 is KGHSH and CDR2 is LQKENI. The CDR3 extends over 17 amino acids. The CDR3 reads CASSVFPPVQGQDTIYF. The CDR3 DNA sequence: TGTGCCAGCTCCGTCTTCCCACCCGTGCAGGGACAGGACACCATATATTTT.

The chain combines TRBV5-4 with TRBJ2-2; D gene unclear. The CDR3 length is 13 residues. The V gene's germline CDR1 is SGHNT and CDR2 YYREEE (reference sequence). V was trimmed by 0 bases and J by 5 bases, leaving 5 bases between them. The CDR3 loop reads CASSLGPTGELFF. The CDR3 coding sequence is TGTGCCAGCAGCTTGGGGCCTACCGGGGAGCTGTTTTTT.

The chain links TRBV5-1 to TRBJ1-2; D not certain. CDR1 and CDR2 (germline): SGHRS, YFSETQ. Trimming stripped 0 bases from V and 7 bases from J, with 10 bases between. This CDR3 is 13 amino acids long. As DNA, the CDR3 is TGCGCCAGCAGCTTGGGTCGGGGATCTGGCTACACCTTC. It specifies CASSLGRGSGYTF.

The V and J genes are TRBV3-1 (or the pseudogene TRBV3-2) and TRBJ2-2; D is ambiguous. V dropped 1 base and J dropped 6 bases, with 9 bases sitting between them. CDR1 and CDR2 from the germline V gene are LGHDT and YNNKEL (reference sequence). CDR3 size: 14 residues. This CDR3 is CASSQVPSAGELFF. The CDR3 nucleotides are TGTGCCAGCAGCCAAGTACCTAGTGCCGGGGAGCTGTTTTTT.

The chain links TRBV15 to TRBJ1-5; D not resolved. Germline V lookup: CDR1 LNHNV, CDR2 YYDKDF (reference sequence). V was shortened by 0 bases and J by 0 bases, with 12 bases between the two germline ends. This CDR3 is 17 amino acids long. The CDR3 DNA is TGTGCCACCAGCAGAGACCTAGAGGGTCTTAGCAATCAGCCCCAGCATTTT. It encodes CATSRDLEGLSNQPQHF.

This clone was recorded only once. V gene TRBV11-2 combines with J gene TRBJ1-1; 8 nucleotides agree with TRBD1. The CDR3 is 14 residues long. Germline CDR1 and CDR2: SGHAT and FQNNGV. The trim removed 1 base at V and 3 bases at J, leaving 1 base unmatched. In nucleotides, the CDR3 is TGTGCCAGCAGCTTAGTACAGGGGGACACTGAAGCTTTCTTT. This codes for CASSLVQGDTEAFF.

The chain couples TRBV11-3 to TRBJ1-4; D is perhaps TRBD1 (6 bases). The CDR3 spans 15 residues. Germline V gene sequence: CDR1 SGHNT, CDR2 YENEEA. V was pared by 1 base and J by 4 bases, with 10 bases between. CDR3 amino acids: CASSLGARGNEKLFF. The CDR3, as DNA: TGTGCCAGCAGCTTAGGGGCCAGGGGTAATGAAAAACTGTTTTTT.